This is a list of T cell receptor beta chains from one sample in a study of T cells in Graves' hyperthyroidism and ophthalmopathy. TCRdb itself ran the multiplex PCR reads through MiXCR, one entry per CDR3 protein. This sample has a few hundred thousand distinct CDR3 sequences; less than 20% occur once, and the top ten carry around two fifths. The sample taken for sequencing was blood. The receptors originated from a man between 18 and 29 years old with Graves' ophthalmopathy. CDR3s leave out the opening cysteine and the closing phenylalanine or tryptophan.

V	J	CDR3
TRBV20-1	TRBJ1-6	SARDGDSPLH
TRBV12-3/TRBV12-4	TRBJ2-7	ASSFRRGGYEQY
TRBV7-9	TRBJ2-1	ASSRDSSGGVLYNEQF
TRBV27	TRBJ1-5	ASSRSGGVGNQPQH
TRBV3-1	TRBJ2-7	ASSQTREQY
TRBV7-9	TRBJ2-1	ASSLETGYYNEQF
TRBV6-1	TRBJ1-4	ASSIRGSLEKLF
TRBV5-6	TRBJ1-2	ASSLVRDYGYT
TRBV5-1	TRBJ2-6	ASRRTPNSGANVLT
TRBV27	TRBJ1-2	ASSSNRNGYT
TRBV11-2	TRBJ1-2	ASSLDWGGTNYGYT
TRBV7-9	TRBJ2-5	ASSLPDGQETQY
TRBV6-1	TRBJ2-7	ASRVTGGAYEQY
TRBV18	TRBJ1-3	ASSPLQTIRNTIY
TRBV7-3	TRBJ2-2	ASSDSTYTGELF
TRBV25-1	TRBJ2-7	ASSGTGTKQY
TRBV6-1	TRBJ2-5	ASRSSWQGVGETQY